This entry features one TCR beta chain sequence. The data were taken from a study of blood T cell repertoires in COVID-19. Whole-study context: PBMCs, B-cell-depleted T cells, or T cells provided the cDNA or gDNA that made up the material.

CDR1 GTSNPN and CDR2 SVGIG come from the germline V gene (reference sequence). Trimming shortened V by 1 base and J by 10 bases, and 13 bases separated the two germline ends. This CDR3 is built from 13 residues. Recruited during active infection, patients (from Seattle) were subsequently followed longitudinally. Sequencing was performed with immunoSEQ multiplex PCR; in TCRdb, only in-frame clones are kept and a portion is missing. In the table there are about 300,000 clones, 85% to 90% of which are singletons. This chain connects TRBV30 to TRBJ1-4, with D uncertain. This clonotype was sampled from a woman aged 45-65 years with COVID-19, enrolled during active disease. Sequencing used peripheral blood. CDR3 in amino acids: CAWSAGLGRKLFF. For the CDR3, the DNA is TGTGCCTGGAGTGCCGGTCTGGGGAGAAAACTGTTTTTT.